The 17 T cell receptor beta chains in this list originate from one sample, sequenced in a study of blood T cell repertoires in COVID-19. Assay used: immunoSEQ multiplex PCR; TCRdb lists only in-frame clones, some missing. Of some 240,000 clones listed, approximately 88% are singletons. Sequencing was performed on peripheral blood. The receptor set was obtained from a man aged 55 to 70 who had recovered from COVID-19.

The chain recombines TRBV28 with TRBJ2-7; TRBD2 agrees at 9 bases. Germline values: CDR1 MDHEN, CDR2 SYDVKM. CDR3 length: 12 amino acids. V lost 11 bases, J lost 5 bases, and 7 bases stayed unmatched. The CDR3 loop is CAVGGRANEQYF. The CDR3 nucleotides are TGTGCCGTGGGCGGGAGGGCCAACGAGCAGTACTTC.

The V gene is TRBV4-2, the J gene TRBJ2-1; 8 bases line up with TRBD2. Trimming cost V 0 bases and J 3 bases; bases outside gene matches: 7. Germline CDR1 and CDR2: LGHNA and YNFKEQ. This CDR3 is 17 amino acids long. DNA for the CDR3: TGTGCCAGCAGCCAAGATGGTGGGGGACTAGGCTACAATGAGCAGTTCTTC. It codes for CASSQDGGGLGYNEQFF.

In nucleotides, the CDR3 is TGTGCCAGCAGTCACCGGACTAGCGGGCCCAGGTCGCAGTTCTTC. This translates into CASSHRTSGPRSQFF. The chain joins TRBV28 to TRBJ2-1; 11 bases align to TRBD2. This CDR3 is built from 15 residues. In germline, CDR1 is MDHEN, CDR2 SYDVKM. Trimming took 5 bases from V and 12 from J; bases not matched to a gene: 12.

The V and J genes are TRBV7-2 and TRBJ2-1; TRBD2 is a possible D gene (6 bases). Trimming removed 3 bases at V and 5 bases at J, with 14 bases between. The CDR3 runs 15 residues. CDR1 and CDR2 (germline): SGHTA, FQGNSA. The CDR3 reads CASSFYPTSNNEQFF. CDR3 coding DNA: TGTGCCAGCAGCTTTTATCCAACTAGCAACAATGAGCAGTTCTTC.

This clone was found once. J is TRBJ2-7 and V is TRBV6-5, with 8 bases that match TRBD2. Looked up from germline, CDR1 is MNHEY and CDR2 is SVGAGI. This CDR3 spans 15 amino acids. J was trimmed by 2 bases and V by 5 bases; bases with no gene match: 8. The CDR3 region has the DNA TGTGCCAGCAGTATTGGACTAGCTCAGACCTACGAGCAGTACTTC. Translated: CASSIGLAQTYEQYF.

CDR3 sequence: CASSSSRGSGRINEQFF. The DNA for the CDR3 is TGTGCCAGCAGTTCCTCCCGGGGTAGCGGGAGAATAAATGAGCAGTTCTTC. The chain uses TRBV2 and TRBJ2-1, with 9 bases matching TRBD2. Germline CDR1 is SNHLY and CDR2 is FYNNEI. V lost 5 bases to trimming and J lost 7 bases; unmatched junction nucleotides: 15. The CDR3 is made up of 17 amino acids. Using reference TRBV2 and TRBJ2-1 for the parts outside the CDR3, the full variable domain is EPEVTQTPSHQVTQMGQEVILRCVPISNHLYFYWYRQILGQKVEFLVSFYNNEISEKSEIFDDQFSVERPDGSNFTLKIRSTKLEDSAMYFCASSSSRGSGRINEQFFGPGTRLTVL.

The table lists this clone with a few counts. The chain has TRBV29-1 and TRBJ2-7, with a possible D match to TRBD2 (6 bases). CDR3 length: 12 residues. Between the trimmed V and J ends, which lost 8 bases and 5 bases, there was a span of 16 bases. Per the germline V gene, CDR1 is SQVTM and CDR2 is ANQGSEA. CDR3 in amino acids: CSFRGEYDEQYF. The DNA for the CDR3 is TGCAGCTTCCGCGGGGAGTATGACGAGCAGTACTTC.

The chain joins TRBV12-5 to TRBJ2-5; D call uncertain. The CDR3 runs 12 residues. Trimming took off 1 base at V and 4 bases at J, with 4 bases between the two ends. Germline CDR1 reads LGHNT; CDR2 reads FRNRAP. In DNA form, the CDR3 reads TGTGCTAGTGGTTTGGGAGCAGAGACCCAGTACTTC. It specifies CASGLGAETQYF.

The chain joins TRBV15 to TRBJ2-1; 9 bases line up with TRBD2. CDR1 LNHNV and CDR2 YYDKDF come from the germline V gene (reference sequence). This CDR3 contains 17 residues. The V gene end was trimmed by 0 bases and the J gene end by 3 bases; junction bases not matched to a gene: 6. CDR3 in DNA: TGTGCCACCAGCAGAGATAAGGCGGGAGGGTTCTACAATGAGCAGTTCTTC. It is translated as CATSRDKAGGFYNEQFF.

The chain has TRBV27 and TRBJ2-7; D perhaps matches TRBD1 (6 bases). V gave up 6 bases and J gave up 6 bases, with 21 bases separating them. Germline V lookup: CDR1 MNHEY, CDR2 SMNVEV (reference sequence). The CDR3 has 15 amino acids. The CDR3 coding sequence is TGTGCCAGCAGGGACAGAGACAGGCCCCAATTCGAGCAGTACTTC. Encoded protein: CASRDRDRPQFEQYF.

This clone has just a few counts. The chain recombines TRBV6-2 or TRBV6-3 with TRBJ1-6; possibly TRBD1 for D (5 bases). The germline V gene has CDR1 MNHEY and CDR2 SVGEGT. V lost 0 bases and J lost 11, with 8 bases in between. The CDR3 loop spans 13 amino acids. CDR3 sequence (DNA): TGTGCCAGCAGTTACTCCGGACATGCACCCCTCCACTTT. As protein: CASSYSGHAPLHF.

The chain employs TRBV10-3 and TRBJ2-1; D possibly corresponds to TRBD1 (6 bases). V was cut by 6 bases and J by 0 bases, with 9 bases left in between. This CDR3 contains 14 residues. Germline V CDR1 and CDR2: ENHRY, SYGVKD. The CDR3 nucleotides read TGTGCCATCAGGGAGACAGGCTCCTACAATGAGCAGTTCTTC. It encodes CAIRETGSYNEQFF.

This clone was detected a few times. The chain joins TRBV7-9 to TRBJ1-2; perhaps TRBD1 as D (5 bases). V lost 5 bases and J lost 0, with 16 bases in between. Germline assignment: CDR1 SEHNR and CDR2 FQNEAQ (reference sequence). The CDR3 covers 16 residues. Written as DNA, the CDR3 is TGTGCCAGCAGCCCAGGGAATAGGGAAGCTAACTATGGCTACACCTTC. Amino acids: CASSPGNREANYGYTF.

The chain links TRBV2 to TRBJ1-5; D uncertain. The CDR3 loop spans 13 amino acids. CDR1 and CDR2 (germline): SNHLY, FYNNEI. V dropped 4 bases and J dropped 6 bases, with 10 bases sitting between them. The CDR3 protein is CASSAGDSQPQHF. CDR3 DNA sequence: TGTGCCAGCAGTGCCGGGGATAGTCAGCCCCAGCATTTT.

This clone was counted a single time. Other DNA variants within this sample encode the same CDR3. This chain joins TRBV7-3 and TRBJ2-1; tentatively, D is TRBD2 (6 bases). In germline, CDR1 is SGHTA, CDR2 FQGTGA. There are 13 residues in the CDR3. Trimming cost V 5 bases and J 7 bases, with 12 bases left between them. For the CDR3, the DNA is TGTGCCAGCAGCCTCGCTCGGGGGAATGAGCAGTTCTTC. Translating it yields CASSLARGNEQFF.

The chain couples TRBV5-5 to TRBJ1-1, with D hard to call. Between the trimmed V and J ends, which lost 6 bases and 5 bases, there was a span of 14 bases. There are 13 residues in the CDR3. In germline, CDR1 is SGHKS, CDR2 YYEKEE (reference sequence). CDR3 residues: CASNTYSGTEAFF. As DNA, the CDR3 is TGTGCCAGCAACACCTATTCGGGGACTGAAGCTTTCTTT.

The chain couples TRBV7-2 to TRBJ2-5; TRBD2 is a possible D gene (7 bases). Germline lookup yields CDR1 SGHTA and CDR2 FQGNSA. V was trimmed by 4 bases and J by 2 bases, leaving 20 bases between them. The length of the CDR3 is 17 residues. The CDR3 DNA follows: TGTGCCAGCAGCTCGCCGAGGGGGGGGCGTCGACAAGAGACCCAGTACTTC. Its protein is CASSSPRGGRRQETQYF.